Below are 27 T cell receptor beta chains sequenced from a single sample in a study of beta chain features in type 1 diabetes. Study findings and constraints: All four CD4+ subsets of Type 1 diabetes patients contained TCRB CDR3s that were moderately but significantly shorter.

Which antigens these TCRs recognize remains unknown. The study reverse transcribed the entire isolated RNA, so it sequenced expressed TCRB transcripts. The assay was immunoSEQ multiplex PCR, and TCRdb's table has in-frame clones only and misses some. Of approximately 730,000 clones listed, roughly an eighth were seen once; the top ten hold 0.022%. Sequenced sample: naive CD4+ T cells from blood. The receptors here all came from a man aged 18 to 29 with type 1 diabetes.

The chain is built from TRBV30 and TRBJ1-1; D is ambiguous. This CDR3 has 13 residues. Germline CDR1 reads GTSNPN; CDR2 reads SVGIG (reference sequence). Trimming cost V 4 bases and J 10 bases, with 19 bases left between them. CDR3 sequence (DNA): TGTGCCTGGATGCTTAGTGGCTCATCAGGAGCTTTCTTT. It encodes CAWMLSGSSGAFF.

V is TRBV19 and J is TRBJ1-1; D is undetermined. The CDR3 contains 14 residues. Per the germline V gene, CDR1 is LNHDA and CDR2 is SQIVND (reference sequence). Deletions cut 11 bases from V and 3 bases from J, with 19 bases between. In DNA form, the CDR3 reads TGTGCCTCGTCTAACTTGGGTGGGCACACTGAAGCTTTCTTT. Protein: CASSNLGGHTEAFF.

This clone was counted between two and nine times. V is TRBV18 and J is TRBJ2-3; 7 nucleotides line up with TRBD1. Germline V gene data show CDR1 as KGHSH and CDR2 as LQKENI. The CDR3 consists of 14 residues. Unmatched junction bases numbered 5, after V lost 4 bases and J lost 4 bases. The CDR3 nucleotides read TGTGCCAGCTCACGGGACAGCATGTCAGATACGCAGTATTTT. It specifies CASSRDSMSDTQYF.

This clone showed up just a few times. The V call is TRBV6-5, the J call TRBJ2-1; D might be TRBD1 (6 bases). This CDR3 contains 14 residues. The V and J ends lost 5 bases and 5 bases respectively, with 13 bases between them. The germline V gene encodes CDR1 MNHEY and CDR2 SVGAGI. The CDR3: CASSEQGKNNEQFF. CDR3 nucleotides: TGTGCCAGCAGTGAGCAGGGGAAGAACAATGAGCAGTTCTTC.

This clone was picked up a small number of times. The chain employs TRBV5-1 and TRBJ2-2; D gene ambiguous. V was shortened by 0 bases and J by 6 bases, with 15 bases between the two germline ends. This CDR3 spans 16 amino acids. Germline loops: CDR1 SGHRS, CDR2 YFSETQ. The CDR3 loop is CASSLGSALKAGELFF. The CDR3 region has the DNA TGCGCCAGCAGCTTGGGGTCTGCATTAAAGGCCGGGGAGCTGTTTTTT.

This chain connects TRBV7-8 to TRBJ1-4; D unresolved. Germline V gene data show CDR1 as SGHVS and CDR2 as FQNEAQ. The CDR3 is 14 amino acids. V was shortened by 5 bases and J by 0 bases, with 7 bases between the two germline ends. CDR3 DNA sequence: TGTGCCAGCAGCCGACACCCAACTAATGAAAAACTGTTTTTT. Translated, it gives CASSRHPTNEKLFF.

The V and J genes are TRBV7-3 and TRBJ2-1, with D possibly called TRBD1 or TRBD2 (5 bases each). The CDR3 runs to 14 residues. Germline CDR1 SGHTA, CDR2 FQGTGA. With 1 base removed from V and 6 bases from J, the gap between germline ends came to 10 bases. The DNA of the CDR3 is TGTGCCAGCAGCTTAATGGGGACGACCAATGAGCAGTTCTTC. As protein: CASSLMGTTNEQFF.

In its sample, this clone was seen a few times. This chain joins TRBV29-1 and TRBJ1-1; D is unclear. Germline lookup yields CDR1 SQVTM and CDR2 ANQGSEA. V gave up 4 bases and J gave up 4 bases, with 10 bases separating them. The CDR3 runs 12 residues. The CDR3 nucleotides read TGCAGCGTTGGGGGATTGGTCACTGAAGCTTTCTTT. Its translation: CSVGGLVTEAFF.

About this clone: The same CDR3 is also encoded by other DNA sequences in this sample. The J gene is TRBJ2-3, the V gene TRBV29-1; D remains ambiguous. This CDR3 is built from 11 residues. The V end lost 3 bases, the J end lost 2 bases, and 3 bases lay between the germline ends. Germline V CDR1 and CDR2: SQVTM, ANQGSEA. The CDR3 spells CSVDSTDTQYF. CDR3 in DNA: TGCAGCGTTGACTCCACAGATACGCAGTATTTT.

The chain joins TRBV5-5 to TRBJ1-3; maybe TRBD1 (5 bases). The CDR3 is made up of 15 amino acids. Trimming took 5 bases from V and 0 from J, leaving 12 bases between them. Looked up from germline, CDR1 is SGHKS and CDR2 is YYEKEE (reference sequence). CDR3 DNA sequence: TGTGCCAGCAGTCGGGGGGATTACTCTGGAAACACCATATATTTT. Its protein is CASSRGDYSGNTIYF.

The gene calls are TRBV16 and TRBJ2-7; 7 nucleotides agree with TRBD2. The CDR3 totals 14 residues. V lost 2 bases, J lost 2 bases, and 3 bases stayed unmatched. CDR1 and CDR2 (germline): KGHSY, FQNENV. The CDR3 here is CASSQASGTYEQYF. In nucleotides, the CDR3 is TGTGCCAGCAGCCAAGCTAGCGGAACCTACGAGCAGTACTTC.

This clone has just a few counts. The chain has TRBV29-1 and TRBJ1-1; D call uncertain. The CDR3 is 11 residues long. The V end lost 4 bases, the J end lost 8 bases, and 11 bases lay between the germline ends. Germline-derived CDR1 and CDR2 are SQVTM and ANQGSEA. As DNA, the CDR3 is TGCAGCGTTGTAGGCAGCCTCGAAGCTTTCTTT. Protein: CSVVGSLEAFF.

The chain carries TRBV9 and TRBJ2-5, with 13 bases lining up with TRBD2. CDR1 is SGDLS and CDR2 is YYNGEE in the germline V gene. The trim removed 4 bases at V and 3 bases at J, leaving 6 bases unmatched. The CDR3 loop spans 16 amino acids. CDR3 loop: CASSFGLAGDKETQYF. CDR3 nucleotides: TGTGCCAGCAGCTTCGGACTAGCGGGGGACAAAGAGACCCAGTACTTC.

The chain links TRBV18 to TRBJ2-3; 10 bases are shared with TRBD2. Unmatched junction bases numbered 5, after V lost 4 bases and J lost 4 bases. The CDR3 contains 15 residues. Germline values: CDR1 KGHSH, CDR2 LQKENI. The CDR3 is CASSHGTSVSDTQYF. The CDR3 DNA is TGTGCCAGCTCACACGGGACTAGCGTTTCAGATACGCAGTATTTT. The complete variable domain, with remaining parts taken from reference TRBV18 and TRBJ2-3, reads NAGVMQNPRHLVRRRGQEARLRCSPMKGHSHVYWYRQLPEEGLKFMVYLQKENIIDESGMPKERFSAEFPKEGPSILRIQQVVRGDSAAYFCASSHGTSVSDTQYFGPGTRLTVL.

This clone was seen only a few times. The rearrangement joins TRBV27 to TRBJ2-6; 8 bases align to TRBD1. Germline V gene sequence: CDR1 MNHEY, CDR2 SMNVEV (reference sequence). Trimming took 5 bases from V and 1 from J; bases not matched to a gene: 7. The CDR3 extends over 17 amino acids. The CDR3 DNA is TGTGCCAGCAGTGCCGCAGGGGGCGGGTCTGGGGCCAACGTCCTGACTTTC. It yields the protein CASSAAGGGSGANVLTF.

This clone appeared a few times. The V gene is TRBV19, the J gene TRBJ1-1; D gene ambiguous. The germline V and J ends were trimmed by 5 bases and 1 base, with 2 bases remaining between them. This CDR3 region has 11 residues. Germline V gene sequence: CDR1 LNHDA, CDR2 SQIVND (reference sequence). The CDR3 here is CASSGNTEAFF. The DNA for the CDR3 is TGTGCCAGTAGTGGGAACACTGAAGCTTTCTTT.

This clone has a single count. V usage is TRBV7-8 and J usage is TRBJ1-5, with no clear D. V was clipped by 7 bases and J by 0 bases, with 7 bases between them. The germline gives CDR1 SGHVS, CDR2 FQNEAQ. This CDR3 is 13 amino acids long. This chain's CDR3 is CASTRDSNQPQHF. The CDR3 bases are TGTGCCAGCACCAGAGATAGCAATCAGCCCCAGCATTTT.

This clone was seen more than once but under ten times. V and J are TRBV7-9 and TRBJ2-7; unclear D gene. V was clipped by 5 bases and J by 4 bases, with 9 bases between them. The length of the CDR3 is 12 residues. Germline CDR1 and CDR2: SEHNR and FQNEAQ (reference sequence). Here the CDR3 DNA reads TGTGCCAGCAGCGCCGCGGAATACGAGCAGTACTTC. Protein sequence: CASSAAEYEQYF.

A few counts support this clone. This rearrangement joins TRBV30 to TRBJ1-1; 9 bases agree with TRBD1. Germline loops: CDR1 GTSNPN, CDR2 SVGIG (reference sequence). V dropped 3 bases and J dropped 9; count of bases not matched to a gene: 5. The CDR3 covers 12 residues. The CDR3 DNA reads as TGTGCCTGGAGCCTGACAGGGGGTAAAGCTTTCTTT. Its protein is CAWSLTGGKAFF. The whole variable domain, remainder taken from reference TRBV30 and TRBJ1-1, is SQTIHQWPATLVQPVGSPLSLECTVEGTSNPNLYWYRQAAGRGLQLLFYSVGIGQISSEVPQNLSASRPQDRQFILSSKKLLLSDSGFYLCAWSLTGGKAFFGQGTRLTVV.

This clone has just a few counts. The rearrangement links TRBV2 to TRBJ1-5, with D possibly matching TRBD1 (6 bases). V dropped 6 bases and J dropped 5 bases, with 11 bases sitting between them. Germline V gives CDR1 SNHLY, CDR2 FYNNEI. The CDR3 covers 13 residues. The CDR3 is CASRRQEYQPQHF. CDR3 in DNA: TGTGCCAGCAGAAGACAGGAATATCAGCCCCAGCATTTT.

Points on this clone: Additional DNA sequences in this sample encode the identical CDR3. The V and J genes are TRBV11-3 and TRBJ2-3; unclear D gene. Deletions cut 3 bases from V and 3 bases from J, with 7 bases between. This CDR3 is built from 13 residues. The V gene's germline CDR1 is SGHNT and CDR2 YENEEA. CDR3: CASSLAGTDTQYF. As DNA, the CDR3 is TGTGCCAGCAGCTTGGCCGGGACAGATACGCAGTATTTT.

The rearrangement links TRBV6-5 to TRBJ1-2; D unresolved. Germline V gene data show CDR1 as MNHEY and CDR2 as SVGAGI. The CDR3 extends over 12 amino acids. Trimming shortened V by 6 bases and J by 4 bases, and 9 bases separated the two germline ends. The CDR3 region is CASRKSSYGYTF. The DNA of the CDR3 is TGTGCCAGCAGGAAGAGTTCCTATGGCTACACCTTC.

V usage is TRBV5-6 and J usage is TRBJ2-5; no reliable D call. CDR1 is SGHDT, CDR2 YYEEEE, per germline. The germline V and J ends were trimmed by 4 bases and 5 bases, with 15 bases remaining between them. The CDR3 contains 14 residues. The CDR3 DNA is TGTGCCAGCAGCCCCGTGACGGGTGATGAGACCCAGTACTTC. Its translation is CASSPVTGDETQYF.

The J gene is TRBJ1-4, the V gene TRBV5-1; possible D gene TRBD1, 5 bases. The germline V and J ends were trimmed by 0 bases and 6 bases, with 9 bases remaining between them. CDR1 is SGHRS and CDR2 is YFSETQ in the germline V gene. This CDR3 comprises 14 residues. DNA of the CDR3: TGCGCCAGCAGCTTGGAAGGGGCGGATGAAAAACTGTTTTTT. The encoded protein is CASSLEGADEKLFF.

This clone was detected a few times. This chain joins TRBV9 and TRBJ1-2, with unresolved D. Germline CDR1 reads SGDLS; CDR2 reads YYNGEE. V lost 0 bases, J lost 2 bases, and 8 bases lay in between. The length of the CDR3 is 14 residues. CDR3 in amino acids: CASSVGSVNYGYTF. The CDR3 DNA follows: TGTGCCAGCAGCGTAGGGTCTGTGAACTATGGCTACACCTTC.

The genes are TRBV18 and TRBJ2-3; maybe TRBD1 (5 bases). The CDR3 is 17 amino acids. The germline V gene has CDR1 KGHSH and CDR2 LQKENI. V dropped 3 bases and J dropped 3 bases, with 19 bases sitting between them. This chain's CDR3 is CASSPSQPTAGTDTQYF. CDR3 bases: TGTGCCAGCTCACCCAGCCAACCTACAGCAGGGACAGATACGCAGTATTTT.

In its sample, this clone was seen a few times. This chain connects TRBV28 to TRBJ1-2; D is possibly TRBD1 (6 bases). The CDR3 has 14 residues. The V gene lost 7 bases and the J gene lost 4 bases, with 16 bases spanning the gap. Germline loops: CDR1 MDHEN, CDR2 SYDVKM. CDR3: CASKVGDTGYGYTF. In DNA form, the CDR3 reads TGTGCCAGCAAAGTAGGGGACACAGGCTATGGCTACACCTTC.